Shown below are 21 T cell receptor beta chains from a single sample sequenced in a study of T-cell memory formation after mild COVID-19 (dated by TCRdb to the early 2020s). The library was prepared using 5' RACE. TCRdb lists the instrument as Illumina NovaSeq 6000. The public sequencing data were trimmed at Q25 with fastp and processed into clonotypes with MiXCR by TCRdb, which kept only in-frame beta chains. Entries that share a CDR3 protein sequence are merged under the most common genes and DNA. Here the sample has just over 200,000 distinct CDR3 sequences; around 8.8% occur a single time. Of the sample, 3.5% to 4% falls within the top ten clones. The specimen was PBMCs or a T cell subset sorted from them (not recorded which). Source of these receptors: a man aged 18 to 30 who had mild COVID-19 (a few samples of this study predate the infection). The sample titles of this study are shuffled in the database, so cell type and time point are left out; the donor was told from shared clones.

This clonotype appeared a few times. The gene calls are TRBV5-1 and TRBJ2-6, with a possible D match to TRBD2 (5 bases). V was shortened by 3 bases and J by 4 bases, with 14 bases between the two germline ends. The CDR3 has 16 residues. The germline gives CDR1 SGHRS, CDR2 YFSETQ. In nucleotides, the CDR3 is TGCGCCAGCAGCTCGGGATATCCGACGGGGGCCAACGTCCTGACTTTC. Residues: CASSSGYPTGANVLTF. Combining the CDR3 with reference TRBV5-1 and TRBJ2-6 gives the whole variable domain KAGVTQTPRYLIKTRGQQVTLSCSPISGHRSVSWYQQTPGQGLQFLFEYFSETQRNKGNFPGRFSGRQFSNSRSEMNVSTLELGDSALYLCASSSGYPTGANVLTFGAGSRLTVL.

This clonotype was seen only a few times. CDR3 protein: CASSKGRRQVRTTYEQYV. The DNA of the CDR3 is TGTGCCAGCAGCAAAGGCAGGAGACAGGTCCGGACAACCTACGAGCAGTACGTC. The J gene is TRBJ2-7, the V gene TRBV21-1; whether TRBD1, the table's D call, matches the DNA was not checked. TRBV21-1 is an annotated pseudogene. The CDR3 has 18 amino acids.

This clonotype was observed at least ten times. The genes are TRBV6-5 and TRBJ2-7; D is perhaps TRBD1 (6 bases). CDR1 is MNHEY and CDR2 is SVGAGI in the germline V gene. The V end lost 4 bases, the J end lost 2 bases, and 12 bases lay between the germline ends. This CDR3 contains 14 residues. As DNA, the CDR3 is TGTGCCAGCAGTTGGGCAGGGGACCCCTACGAGCAGTACTTC. This codes for CASSWAGDPYEQYF.

This clonotype has ten or more counts. The chain couples TRBV4-2 to TRBJ1-4, with D perhaps TRBD1 (6 bases). This CDR3 has 15 residues. V lost 4 bases and J lost 8, with 17 bases in between. Germline V gives CDR1 LGHNA, CDR2 YNFKEQ. The CDR3 DNA is TGTGCCAGCAGCCGGGTAGGACAGTCGAAAGAAAAACTGTTTTTT. Its protein is CASSRVGQSKEKLFF.

The rearrangement uses TRBV11-1 and TRBJ2-7; 8 nucleotides agree with TRBD1. The V segment lost 3 bases and the J segment 3 bases; nucleotides outside the gene matches: 10. The CDR3 runs 16 residues. From germline, CDR1 is SGHAT and CDR2 FQDESV (reference sequence). CDR3 nucleotide sequence: TGTGCCAGCAGCTTCGGGAGTGGACAGGGTTACTACGAGCAGTACTTC. It encodes CASSFGSGQGYYEQYF.

This chain links TRBV7-2 with TRBJ1-3; 8 nucleotides match TRBD1. J lost 2 bases, V lost 1 base, and 1 base had no gene match. The CDR3 covers 15 residues. CDR1 SGHTA and CDR2 FQGNSA come from the germline V gene. The CDR3 DNA sequence: TGTGCCAGCAGCTTAGTGACAGGGGCTGGAAACACCATATATTTT. Translation: CASSLVTGAGNTIYF.

The sample holds many counts of this clonotype. The rearrangement joins TRBV5-1 to TRBJ2-1; D is perhaps TRBD1 (6 bases). V was trimmed by 2 bases and J by 8 bases, leaving 11 bases between them. The CDR3 has 13 amino acids. Germline-derived CDR1 and CDR2 are SGHRS and YFSETQ. CDR3 amino acids: CASSLQGGDEQFF. DNA for the CDR3: TGCGCCAGCAGCTTACAGGGCGGCGATGAGCAGTTCTTC.

V and J are TRBV5-1 and TRBJ2-2; D uncertain. V was cut by 5 bases and J by 5 bases, with 1 base left in between. Per the germline V gene, CDR1 is SGHRS and CDR2 is YFSETQ. CDR3 length equals 10 residues. The CDR3 nucleotides read TGCGCCAGCAGTACCGGGGAGCTGTTTTTT. It specifies CASSTGELFF.

There are a few counts of this clonotype. This chain connects TRBV7-8 to TRBJ1-2; weak D call: TRBD1 (5 bases). CDR3 size: 14 residues. Germline V gives CDR1 SGHVS, CDR2 FQNEAQ. Trimming pared 4 bases from V and 8 bases from J, leaving 17 bases between. The CDR3 nucleotides read TGTGCCAGCAGCTCACAGGTTTTTTCGGGAGGCTACACCTTC. This codes for CASSSQVFSGGYTF. The whole variable domain, remainder taken from reference TRBV7-8 and TRBJ1-2, is GAGVSQSPRYKVAKRGQDVALRCDPISGHVSLFWYQQALGQGPEFLTYFQNEAQLDKSGLPSDRFFAERPEGSVSTLKIQRTQQEDSAVYLCASSSQVFSGGYTFGSGTRLTVV.

This clonotype was recorded a few times. The genes are TRBV12-3 or TRBV12-4 and TRBJ2-3; D gene uncertain. Trimming removed 3 bases at V and 2 bases at J, with 21 bases between. This CDR3 is 18 amino acids long. CDR3: CASSFVGVKRLHTDTQYF. The CDR3 DNA follows: TGTGCCAGCAGTTTCGTGGGTGTCAAGCGTCTTCACACAGATACGCAGTATTTT.

The chain joins TRBV5-4 to TRBJ2-5; 11 bases are shared with TRBD2. The CDR3 sequence is 16 residues long. With 4 bases clipped from V and 5 bases from J, the junction kept 10 bases outside the gene matches. Germline CDR1 and CDR2: SGHNT and YYREEE (reference sequence). The CDR3 DNA reads TGTGCCAGCAGCCCCGAGGTACTAGCGGGGGAGGAGACCCAGTACTTC. Translation: CASSPEVLAGEETQYF.

This clonotype has more than one count but fewer than ten. This chain uses TRBV7-9 with TRBJ1-2; TRBD1 aligns across 7 bases. Germline V gene sequence: CDR1 SEHNR, CDR2 FQNEAQ (reference sequence). There are 14 residues in the CDR3. Unmatched junction bases numbered 6, after V lost 8 bases and J lost 0 bases. The CDR3 region is CASDPGQANYGYTF. In DNA, the CDR3 is TGTGCCAGCGATCCTGGACAGGCTAACTATGGCTACACCTTC.

The chain combines TRBV6-6 with TRBJ2-4; 7 nucleotides align to TRBD1. The CDR3 contains 12 residues. V was pared by 10 bases and J by 6 bases, with 6 bases of the junction left unmatched. Germline V CDR1 and CDR2: MNHNY, SVGAGI (reference sequence). CDR3 residues: CATSGQRNIQYF. CDR3 bases: TGTGCCACATCGGGACAGAGAAACATTCAGTACTTC.

This clonotype came up a few times. The chain links TRBV6-2 or TRBV6-3 to TRBJ2-7; 9 bases align to TRBD1. The CDR3 sequence is 15 residues long. The germline CDR1 and CDR2 sequences are MNHEY and SVGEGT. The ends lost 5 bases at V and 5 bases at J; junction bases unmatched: 10. The CDR3: CASSPAGTGYHEQYF. In DNA, the CDR3 is TGTGCCAGCAGTCCCGCCGGGACAGGGTACCACGAGCAGTACTTC.

This sequence joins TRBV6-1 and TRBJ1-5, with D unclear. With 8 bases removed from V and 7 bases from J, the gap between germline ends came to 6 bases. Germline CDR1 is MNHNS and CDR2 is SASEGT. CDR3 size: 10 residues. The CDR3 spells CASGRQPQHF. Written as DNA, the CDR3 is TGTGCCAGCGGACGACAGCCCCAGCATTTT.

V is TRBV4-1 and J is TRBJ1-2, with a possible D match to TRBD1 (5 bases). Germline lookup yields CDR1 MGHRA and CDR2 YSYEKL. The CDR3 covers 17 residues. Trimming left V 0 bases short and J 6 bases short, with 20 bases between. CDR3 nucleotides: TGCGCCAGCAGCCAAGACCCTATGGGGGAACTATTTGATGGCTACACCTTC. Encoded protein: CASSQDPMGELFDGYTF.

This clonotype was seen only a few times. The genes are TRBV4-1 and TRBJ2-3; 7 bases are a match to TRBD2. Germline-derived CDR1 and CDR2 are MGHRA and YSYEKL. Trimming cost V 7 bases and J 3 bases; bases outside gene matches: 7. The CDR3 sequence is 14 residues long. The CDR3 loop is CASTTGGRTDTQYF. CDR3 nucleotide sequence: TGCGCCAGCACCACGGGGGGTCGGACAGATACGCAGTATTTT.

Regarding this clonotype: The junction shows a germline mismatch at one end, possibly a read error. The chain uses TRBV4-3 and TRBJ2-5; the D is unclear. The CDR3 extends over 13 amino acids. Per the germline V gene, CDR1 is LGHNA and CDR2 is YSLEER. CDR3 DNA sequence: TGCGACAGCAGCTACAACGATTACGAGACCCAGTACTTC. As protein: CDSSYNDYETQYF.

This clonotype was found a few times. V usage is TRBV19 and J usage is TRBJ1-1; D is undetermined. This CDR3 is built from 14 residues. With 3 bases removed from V and 5 bases from J, the gap between germline ends came to 13 bases. CDR1 and CDR2 (germline): LNHDA, SQIVND (reference sequence). The chain's CDR3 is CASSINRPWTEAFF. The CDR3 bases are TGTGCCAGTAGTATCAATCGCCCGTGGACTGAAGCTTTCTTT. Full variable domain (remainder filled in from reference TRBV19 and TRBJ1-1): DGGITQSPKYLFRKEGQNVTLSCEQNLNHDAMYWYRQDPGQGLRLIYYSQIVNDFQKGDIAEGYSVSREKKESFPLTVTSAQKNPTAFYLCASSINRPWTEAFFGQGTRLTVV.

This clonotype was counted a few times. This rearrangement joins TRBV24-1 to TRBJ2-2; no definite D call. Germline V gene lookup returns CDR1 KGHDR and CDR2 SFDVKD. V lost 1 base, J lost 2 bases, and 1 base lay in between. CDR3 size: 13 residues. The CDR3 nucleotides read TGTGCCACCAGTGATTTCAACACCGGGGAGCTGTTTTTT. Translation: CATSDFNTGELFF.

The chain recombines TRBV12-3 or TRBV12-4 with TRBJ2-5; tentatively, D is TRBD1 (6 bases). The CDR3 is 16 residues long. V lost 2 bases and J 5 bases, leaving 18 bases between the germline ends. The CDR3 DNA reads TGTGCCAGCAGTTTACTCCAGGGGCAGGGAGAGGAGACCCAGTACTTC. This codes for CASSLLQGQGEETQYF.